This section outlines one T cell receptor (beta chain) sequence together with its context. Individuals drawn from approximately 26 US areas were roughly 18 to 100 years old. The record originates from a study of blood T cell repertoires in COVID-19. In the authors' workflow: For nucleated cells, counts were estimated from reference gene primer amplification. The table came from immunoSEQ multiplex PCR; TCRdb's copy has only in-frame clones and leaves some out. D and trimming were read from the DNA, whereas the V and J calls and clone size are those reported in that table. The sample lists roughly 270,000 clones, roughly 80% occurring once. The sequence was collected from a man aged 35 to 55 who had been exposed to COVID-19. The sequencing sample was made of PBMCs or T cells enriched from blood (not recorded which).

The CDR3 DNA sequence: TGTGCCAGCAGTGAAGGACACCTCTTGGGCCAGTACTTC. Encoded protein: CASSEGHLLGQYF. The rearrangement links TRBV6-1 to TRBJ2-5, with unresolved D. Per germline, CDR1 MNHNS and CDR2 SASEGT. Trimming took off 1 base at V and 10 bases at J, with 13 bases between the two ends. This CDR3 region has 13 residues.